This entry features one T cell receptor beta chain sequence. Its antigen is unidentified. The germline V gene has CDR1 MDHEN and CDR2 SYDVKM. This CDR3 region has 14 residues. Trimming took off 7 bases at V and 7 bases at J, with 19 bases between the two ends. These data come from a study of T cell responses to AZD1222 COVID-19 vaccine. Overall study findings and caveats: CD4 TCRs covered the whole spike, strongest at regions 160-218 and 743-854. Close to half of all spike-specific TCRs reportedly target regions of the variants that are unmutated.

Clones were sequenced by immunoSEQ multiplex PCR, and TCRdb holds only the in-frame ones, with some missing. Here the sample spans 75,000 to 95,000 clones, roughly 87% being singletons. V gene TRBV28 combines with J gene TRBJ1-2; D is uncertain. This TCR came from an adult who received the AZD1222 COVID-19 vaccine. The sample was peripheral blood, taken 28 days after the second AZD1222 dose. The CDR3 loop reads CASNEHGKRPGYTF. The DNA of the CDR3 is TGTGCCAGCAACGAACATGGGAAGCGCCCTGGCTACACCTTC.